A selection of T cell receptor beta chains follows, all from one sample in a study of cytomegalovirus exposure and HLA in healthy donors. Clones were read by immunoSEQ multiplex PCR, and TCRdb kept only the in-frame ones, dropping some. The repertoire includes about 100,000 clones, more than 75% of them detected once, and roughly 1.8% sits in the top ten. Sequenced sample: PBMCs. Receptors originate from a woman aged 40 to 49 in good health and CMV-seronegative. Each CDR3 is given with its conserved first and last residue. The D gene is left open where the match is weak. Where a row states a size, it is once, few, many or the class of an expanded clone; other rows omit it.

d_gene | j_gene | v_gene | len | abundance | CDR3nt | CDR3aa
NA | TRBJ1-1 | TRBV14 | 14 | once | TGTGCCAGCAGCCCCGTGCGCGCGAACACTGAAGCTTTCTTT | CASSPVRANTEAFF
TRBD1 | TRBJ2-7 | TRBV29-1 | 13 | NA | TGCAGCGCCTTGGGGGACAGGGAGTACGAGCAGTACTTC | CSALGDREYEQYF
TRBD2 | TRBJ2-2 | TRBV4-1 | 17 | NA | TGCGCCAGCAGCCGGCCGGGGCGGGAGGGCCGCACCGGGGAGCTGTTTTTT | CASSRPGREGRTGELFF
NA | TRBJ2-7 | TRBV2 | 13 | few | TGTGCCAGCAGCGACGGGAGCTCCTACGAGCAGTACTTC | CASSDGSSYEQYF
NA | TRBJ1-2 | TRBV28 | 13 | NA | TGTGCCAGCAGTCCCCCGTATCAGGGTGGCTACACCTTC | CASSPPYQGGYTF
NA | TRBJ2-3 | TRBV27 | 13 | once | TGTGCCAGCAGTCAGGACAGCTGGGATACGCAGTATTTT | CASSQDSWDTQYF
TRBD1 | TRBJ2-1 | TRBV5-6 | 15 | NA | TGTGCCAGCAGCTTAGGGGGACAGGGGCTTAGTGAGCAGTTCTTC | CASSLGGQGLSEQFF
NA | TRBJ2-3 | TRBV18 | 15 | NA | TGTGCCAGCTCACCCGGCCTAGCGCCGACAGATACGCAGTATTTT | CASSPGLAPTDTQYF
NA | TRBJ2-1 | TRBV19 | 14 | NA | TGTGCCAGTAAGGACACCCAAAGTTACAATGAGCAGTTCTTC | CASKDTQSYNEQFF
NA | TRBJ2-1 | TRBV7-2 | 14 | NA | TGTGCCAGCAGCTTAGGTGCAGGGGTCGGTGAGCAGTTCTTC | CASSLGAGVGEQFF
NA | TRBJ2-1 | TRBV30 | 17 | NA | TGTGCCTGGCTCCGTGAGCGCGGGGCCTCTTTAATGAATGAGCAGTTCTTC | CAWLRERGASLMNEQFF
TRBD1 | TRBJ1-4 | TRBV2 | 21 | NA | TGTGCCAGCAGCCACTTCTTAACGCCGGGACAGGGGCCGGCAACTAATGAAAAACTGTTTTTT | CASSHFLTPGQGPATNEKLFF
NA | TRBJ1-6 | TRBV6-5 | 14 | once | TGTGCCAGCAGAACAGGGTACAGTAATTCACCCCTCCACTTT | CASRTGYSNSPLHF
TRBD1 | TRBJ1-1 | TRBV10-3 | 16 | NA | TGTGCCATCAGTGAAACTCCAGGGGGCTCGAACACTGAAGCTTTCTTT | CAISETPGGSNTEAFF
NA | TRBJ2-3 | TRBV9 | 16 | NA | TGTGCCAGCAGTTGGAGCGGCGTAACGGGTACAGATACGCAGTATTTT | CASSWSGVTGTDTQYF
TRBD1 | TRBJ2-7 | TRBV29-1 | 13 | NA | TGCAGCGTTGGCACGGGACAGGGTTACGAGCAGTACTTC | CSVGTGQGYEQYF
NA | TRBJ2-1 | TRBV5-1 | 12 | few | TGCGCCAGCCTCGGGGCCTACAATGAGCAGTTCTTC | CASLGAYNEQFF
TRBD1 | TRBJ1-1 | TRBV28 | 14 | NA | TGTGCCAGCAGCGAGGGACAGCCCTCCTCGGAGGCTTTCTTT | CASSEGQPSSEAFF
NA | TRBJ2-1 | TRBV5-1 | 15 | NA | TGCGCCAGCAGCTTACAGGGTAGCTCCTACAATGAGCAGTTCTTC | CASSLQGSSYNEQFF
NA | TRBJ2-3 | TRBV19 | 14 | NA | TGTGCCAGTAGTATAAGCGGAGGTCGGGATACGCAGTATTTT | CASSISGGRDTQYF
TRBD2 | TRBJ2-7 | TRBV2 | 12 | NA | TGTGCCAGCAGTGGGGGGGGAAACGAGCAGTACTTC | CASSGGGNEQYF
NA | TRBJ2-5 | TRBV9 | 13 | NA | TGTGCCAGCAGCGTAGGAGTCCAAGAGACCCAGTACTTC | CASSVGVQETQYF
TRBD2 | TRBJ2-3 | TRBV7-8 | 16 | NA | TGTGCCAGCAGCTTTATCTGGAGCGGGAGTAGGGATACGCAGTATTTT | CASSFIWSGSRDTQYF
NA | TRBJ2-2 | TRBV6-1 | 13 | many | TGTGCCAGCACCCACCGAGGCCCCGGGGAGCTGTTTTTT | CASTHRGPGELFF
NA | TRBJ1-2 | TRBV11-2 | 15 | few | TGTGCCAGCAGTCCTAATCCCGGGTTGGACTATGGCTACACCTTC | CASSPNPGLDYGYTF
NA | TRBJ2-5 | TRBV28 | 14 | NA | TGTGCCAGCAGTCGGGAATACCCCCAAGAGACCCAGTACTTC | CASSREYPQETQYF
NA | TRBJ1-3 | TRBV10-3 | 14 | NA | TGTGCCATGGGGGCAGGGAGCTCTGGAAACACCATATATTTT | CAMGAGSSGNTIYF
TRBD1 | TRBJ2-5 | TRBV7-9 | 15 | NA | TGTGCCAGCAGCGTCGACAGGGGCAGGGAAGAGACCCAGTACTTC | CASSVDRGREETQYF
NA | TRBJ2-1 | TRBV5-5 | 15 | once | TGTGCCAGCAGCTCAGACTGGCTGAGTCTCAATGAGCAGTTCTTC | CASSSDWLSLNEQFF
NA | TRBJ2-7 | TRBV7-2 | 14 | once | TGTGCCAGCAGCTCCTTAGAATTACGCTACGAGCAGTACTTC | CASSSLELRYEQYF
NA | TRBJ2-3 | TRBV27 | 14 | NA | TGTGCCAGCAGGGCCTGGGACAACACAGATACGCAGTATTTT | CASRAWDNTDTQYF
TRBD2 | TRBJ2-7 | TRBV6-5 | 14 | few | TGTGCCAGCAGTCCGACTAGCGGGAGCTACGAGCAGTACTTC | CASSPTSGSYEQYF
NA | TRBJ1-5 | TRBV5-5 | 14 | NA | TGTGCCAGCAGCCTAGCATGGAGCAATCAGCCCCAGCATTTT | CASSLAWSNQPQHF
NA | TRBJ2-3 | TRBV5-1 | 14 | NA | TGCGCCAGCAGCTCTCTAGGGGGCACAGATACGCAGTATTTT | CASSSLGGTDTQYF
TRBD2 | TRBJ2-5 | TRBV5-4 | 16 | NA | TGTGCCAGCAGCCAGAGTGGGGGGGGGACTCGGGAGACCCAGTACTTC | CASSQSGGGTRETQYF
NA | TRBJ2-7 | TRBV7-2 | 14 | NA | TGTGCCAGCAGCGTTTTAAACTTACCCTACGAGCAGTACTTC | CASSVLNLPYEQYF
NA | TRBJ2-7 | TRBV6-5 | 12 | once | TGTGCCAGCAGTTACTCCGGGGGCGAGCAGTACTTC | CASSYSGGEQYF
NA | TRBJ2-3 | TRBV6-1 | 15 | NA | TGTGCCAGCAGTGATATTGCGGGGGCGCCAGATACGCAGTATTTT | CASSDIAGAPDTQYF
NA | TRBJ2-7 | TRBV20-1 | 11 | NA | TGCAGTGCTAGAGATTTAGTCGAGCAGTACTTC | CSARDLVEQYF
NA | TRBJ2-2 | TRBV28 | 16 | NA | TGTGCCAGCAGACTCCTGGGACATTGGAACACCGGGGAGCTGTTTTTT | CASRLLGHWNTGELFF
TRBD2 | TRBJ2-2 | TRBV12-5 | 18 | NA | TGTGCTAGTGGTTTGGTATTAGGTCTAGCGGGAGGCACCGGGGAGCTGTTTTTT | CASGLVLGLAGGTGELFF
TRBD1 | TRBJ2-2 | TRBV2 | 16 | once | TGTGCCAGCAGGGCGGGACAGGGGGCGACAACCGGGGAGCTGTTTTTT | CASRAGQGATTGELFF
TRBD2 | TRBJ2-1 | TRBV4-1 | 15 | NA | TGCGCCAGCAGCCTCCGGACTAGCGGGTTAGGTGAGCAGTTCTTC | CASSLRTSGLGEQFF
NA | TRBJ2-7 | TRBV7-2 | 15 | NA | TGTGCCAGCAGCTATCAGGCTAGCCGGTCGGGGGAGCAGTACTTC | CASSYQASRSGEQYF
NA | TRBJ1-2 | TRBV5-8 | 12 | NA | TGTGCCAGCAGTCTATATAGTCGTGGCTACACCTTC | CASSLYSRGYTF
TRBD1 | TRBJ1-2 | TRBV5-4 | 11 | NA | TGTGCCAGCCGCAGGGGGGATGGCTACACCTTC | CASRRGDGYTF
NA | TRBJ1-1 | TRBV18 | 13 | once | TGTGCCAGCTCATCTACAGTGAACACTGAAGCTTTCTTT | CASSSTVNTEAFF
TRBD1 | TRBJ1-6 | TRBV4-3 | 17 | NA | TGCGCCAGCAGCCAAGATGCTGGGACAGCCGGGGTGATGCCCCTCCACTTT | CASSQDAGTAGVMPLHF
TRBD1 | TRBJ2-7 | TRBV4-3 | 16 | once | TGCGCCAGCAGCCAAGAGGCCAGGGGGCGATCCTACGAGCAGTACTTC | CASSQEARGRSYEQYF
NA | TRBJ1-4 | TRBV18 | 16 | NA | TGTGCCAGCTCACCACGGGCCGGACTTCGAGAGGAAAAACTGTTTTTT | CASSPRAGLREEKLFF
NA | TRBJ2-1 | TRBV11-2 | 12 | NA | TGTGCCAGCGAGGGCGGACACAATGAGCAGTTCTTC | CASEGGHNEQFF